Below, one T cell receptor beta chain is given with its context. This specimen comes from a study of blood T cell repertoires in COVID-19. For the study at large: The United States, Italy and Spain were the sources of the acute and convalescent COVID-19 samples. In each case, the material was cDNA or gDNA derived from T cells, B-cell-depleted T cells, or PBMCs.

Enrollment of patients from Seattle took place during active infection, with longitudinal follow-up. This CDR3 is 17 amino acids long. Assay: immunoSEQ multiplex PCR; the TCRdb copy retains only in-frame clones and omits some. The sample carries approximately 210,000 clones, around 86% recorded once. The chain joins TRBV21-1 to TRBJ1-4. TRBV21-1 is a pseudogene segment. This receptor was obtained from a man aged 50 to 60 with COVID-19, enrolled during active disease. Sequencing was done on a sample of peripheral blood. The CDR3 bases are TGTGCCAGCAGCTCGTCCGGGCGGGGGGCCCCTAATGAAAAACTGTTTTTT. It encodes CASSSSGRGAPNEKLFF.